This T cell receptor (beta chain) is from a study of vaccination effects on CD4 cells after COVID-19. Once cultured for approximately ten days, the cells underwent separation to obtain CD4+ T cells. BNT162b2 vaccine or mRNA-1273 vaccine was given to participants in two doses. CDR3 length: 14 amino acids. Trimming shortened V by 2 bases and J by 2 bases, and 5 bases separated the two germline ends. Looked up from germline, CDR1 is SGDLS and CDR2 is YYNGEE. This clone was observed once. The target antigen is unknown. The repertoire was sequenced with immunoSEQ multiplex PCR; TCRdb's copy has only in-frame clones and lacks some. The table shows approximately 30,000 clones, with just under 75% occurring only once.

The rearrangement joins TRBV9 to TRBJ1-6; D is unclear. This specimen consisted of CD4+ T cells from PBMCs cultured without peptide, obtained after COVID-19 vaccination. This sequence originates from a human donor who received a COVID-19 vaccine. CDR3 bases: TGTGCCAGCAGCGTCACTACCTATAATTCACCCCTCCACTTT. Amino acid sequence: CASSVTTYNSPLHF.